Included here is one TCR beta chain sequence, with context. TCRdb's copy holds only in-frame clones and misses some; the assay was immunoSEQ multiplex PCR. The repertoire has about 400,000 clones, approximately 86% of them found once; the top ten carry approximately 2%. The data were obtained in a study of blood T cell repertoires in COVID-19. Trimming left V 3 bases short and J 2 bases short, with 10 bases between. CDR3 length: 14 amino acids. Germline assignment: CDR1 SGHAT and CDR2 FQNNGV. The V gene is TRBV11-2, the J gene TRBJ1-2, with D tentatively TRBD1 (6 bases). Material for sequencing was PBMCs or T cells enriched from blood (not recorded which). The receptor was derived from a woman between 35 and 50 years old with acute COVID-19. The CDR3 DNA is TGTGCCAGCAGCTTCGGGCAGGGGAACTATGGCTACACCTTC. It encodes CASSFGQGNYGYTF.